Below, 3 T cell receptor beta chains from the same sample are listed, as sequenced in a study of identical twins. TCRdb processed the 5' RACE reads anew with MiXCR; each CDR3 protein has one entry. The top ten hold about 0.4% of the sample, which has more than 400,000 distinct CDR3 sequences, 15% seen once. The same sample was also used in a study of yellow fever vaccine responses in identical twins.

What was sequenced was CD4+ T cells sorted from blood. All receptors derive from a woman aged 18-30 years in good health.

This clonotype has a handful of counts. In DNA form, the CDR3 reads TGTGCCAGCAGCTCCCGGAGGACTAGTCGTCCCGAGCAGTACTTC. This sequence encodes CASSSRRTSRPEQYF. V usage is TRBV21-1 and J usage is TRBJ2-7; the table names TRBD2, a call not compared with the DNA. TRBV21-1 is a documented pseudogene. CDR3 length: 15 residues.

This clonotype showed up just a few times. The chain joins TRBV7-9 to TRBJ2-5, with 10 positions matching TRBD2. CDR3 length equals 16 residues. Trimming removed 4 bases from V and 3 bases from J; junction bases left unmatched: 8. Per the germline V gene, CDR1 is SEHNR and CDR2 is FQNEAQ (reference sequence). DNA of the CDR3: TGTGCCAGCAGCTCCGTAGCGGGAGGCCGTAAAGAGACCCAGTACTTC. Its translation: CASSSVAGGRKETQYF.

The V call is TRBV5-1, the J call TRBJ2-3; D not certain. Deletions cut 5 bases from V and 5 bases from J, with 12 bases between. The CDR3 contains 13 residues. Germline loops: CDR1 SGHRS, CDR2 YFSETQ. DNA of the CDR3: TGCGCCAGCAGAATCCCCGGTCAAGATACGCAGTATTTT. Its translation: CASRIPGQDTQYF.